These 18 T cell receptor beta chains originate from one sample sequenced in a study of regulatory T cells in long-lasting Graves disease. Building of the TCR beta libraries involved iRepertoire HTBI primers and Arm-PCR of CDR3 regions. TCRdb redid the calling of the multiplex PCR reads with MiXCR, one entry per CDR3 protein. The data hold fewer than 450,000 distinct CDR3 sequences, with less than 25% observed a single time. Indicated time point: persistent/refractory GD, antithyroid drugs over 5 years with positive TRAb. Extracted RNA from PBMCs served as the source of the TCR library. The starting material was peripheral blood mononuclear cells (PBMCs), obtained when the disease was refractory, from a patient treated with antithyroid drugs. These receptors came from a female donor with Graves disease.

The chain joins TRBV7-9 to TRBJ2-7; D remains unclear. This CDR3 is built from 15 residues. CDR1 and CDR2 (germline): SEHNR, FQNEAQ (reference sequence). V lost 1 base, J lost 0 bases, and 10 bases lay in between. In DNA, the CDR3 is TGTGCCAGCAGCTTAGGTGAGACGTCCTCCTACGAGCAGTACTTC. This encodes CASSLGETSSYEQYF.

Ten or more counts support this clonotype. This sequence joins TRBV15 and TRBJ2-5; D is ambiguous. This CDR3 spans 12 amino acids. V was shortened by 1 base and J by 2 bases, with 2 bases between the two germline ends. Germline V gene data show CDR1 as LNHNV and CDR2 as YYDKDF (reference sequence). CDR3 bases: TGTGCCACCAGCAGAGGACAAGAGACCCAGTACTTC. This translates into CATSRGQETQYF.

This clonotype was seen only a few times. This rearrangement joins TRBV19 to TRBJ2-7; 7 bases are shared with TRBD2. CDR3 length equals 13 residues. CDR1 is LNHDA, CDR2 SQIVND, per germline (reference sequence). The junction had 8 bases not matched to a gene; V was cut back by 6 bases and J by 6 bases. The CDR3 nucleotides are TGTGCCAGTAGCGTAGCGGGTCTCGCCGAGCAGTACTTC. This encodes CASSVAGLAEQYF. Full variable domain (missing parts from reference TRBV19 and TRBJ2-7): DGGITQSPKYLFRKEGQNVTLSCEQNLNHDAMYWYRQDPGQGLRLIYYSQIVNDFQKGDIAEGYSVSREKKESFPLTVTSAQKNPTAFYLCASSVAGLAEQYFGPGTRLTVT.

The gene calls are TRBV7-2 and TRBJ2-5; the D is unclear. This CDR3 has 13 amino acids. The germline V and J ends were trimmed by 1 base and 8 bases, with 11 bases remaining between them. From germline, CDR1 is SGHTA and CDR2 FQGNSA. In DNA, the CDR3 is TGTGCCAGCAGCTTAGTATCACGTCCCACCCAGTACTTC. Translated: CASSLVSRPTQYF.

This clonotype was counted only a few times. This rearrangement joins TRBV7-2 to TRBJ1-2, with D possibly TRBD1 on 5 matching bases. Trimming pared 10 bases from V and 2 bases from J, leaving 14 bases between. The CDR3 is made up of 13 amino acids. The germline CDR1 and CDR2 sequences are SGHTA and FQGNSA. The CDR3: CATEDKTNYGYTF. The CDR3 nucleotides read TGTGCCACCGAGGACAAGACAAACTATGGCTACACCTTC.

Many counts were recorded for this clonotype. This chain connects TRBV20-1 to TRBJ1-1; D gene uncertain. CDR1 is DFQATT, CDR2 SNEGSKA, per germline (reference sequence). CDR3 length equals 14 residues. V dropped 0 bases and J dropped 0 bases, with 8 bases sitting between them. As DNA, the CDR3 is TGCAGTGCTAGAGATCCGGGCATGAACACTGAAGCTTTCTTT. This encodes CSARDPGMNTEAFF.

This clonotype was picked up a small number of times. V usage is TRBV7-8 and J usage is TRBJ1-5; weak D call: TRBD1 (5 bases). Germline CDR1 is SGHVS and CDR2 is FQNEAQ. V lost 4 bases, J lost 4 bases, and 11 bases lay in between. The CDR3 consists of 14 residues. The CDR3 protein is CASSWGGANQPQHF. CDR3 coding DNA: TGTGCCAGCAGCTGGGGAGGGGCGAATCAGCCCCAGCATTTT.

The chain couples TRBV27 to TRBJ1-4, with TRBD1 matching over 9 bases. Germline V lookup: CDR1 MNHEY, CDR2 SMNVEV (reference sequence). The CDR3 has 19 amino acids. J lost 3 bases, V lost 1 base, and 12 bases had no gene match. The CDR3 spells CASSLFRFRTGDPNEKLFF. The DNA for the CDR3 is TGTGCCAGCAGTTTATTTAGGTTCCGGACAGGGGACCCTAATGAAAAACTGTTTTTT.

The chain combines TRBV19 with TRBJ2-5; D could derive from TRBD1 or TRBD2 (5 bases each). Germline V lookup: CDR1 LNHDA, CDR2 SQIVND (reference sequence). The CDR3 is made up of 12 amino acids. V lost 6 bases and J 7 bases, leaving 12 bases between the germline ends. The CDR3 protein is CASSPSQGTQYF. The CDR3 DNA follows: TGTGCCAGTAGCCCTAGCCAGGGGACCCAGTACTTC. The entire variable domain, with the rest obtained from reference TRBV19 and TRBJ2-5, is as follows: DGGITQSPKYLFRKEGQNVTLSCEQNLNHDAMYWYRQDPGQGLRLIYYSQIVNDFQKGDIAEGYSVSREKKESFPLTVTSAQKNPTAFYLCASSPSQGTQYFGPGTRLLVL.

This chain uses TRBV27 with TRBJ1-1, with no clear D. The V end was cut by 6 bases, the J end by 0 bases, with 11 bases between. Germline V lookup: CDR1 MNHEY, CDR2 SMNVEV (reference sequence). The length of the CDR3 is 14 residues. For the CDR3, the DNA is TGTGCCAGCAGGCTTGCCTTCTTGAACACTGAAGCTTTCTTT. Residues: CASRLAFLNTEAFF.

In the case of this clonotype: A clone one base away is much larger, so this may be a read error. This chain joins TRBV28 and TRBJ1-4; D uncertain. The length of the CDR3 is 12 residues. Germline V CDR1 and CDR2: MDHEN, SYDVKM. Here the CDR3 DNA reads TGTGCCAGCCAGACGGGAAATGAAGAACTGTTTTTT. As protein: CASQTGNEELFF.

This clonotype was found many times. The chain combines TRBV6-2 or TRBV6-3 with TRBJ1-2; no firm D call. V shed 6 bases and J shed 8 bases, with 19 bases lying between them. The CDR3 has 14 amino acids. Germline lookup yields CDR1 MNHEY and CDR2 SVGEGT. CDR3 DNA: TGTGCCAGCAGGGAGCAAGGAGCGAGTGGGGGCTACACCTTC. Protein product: CASREQGASGGYTF.

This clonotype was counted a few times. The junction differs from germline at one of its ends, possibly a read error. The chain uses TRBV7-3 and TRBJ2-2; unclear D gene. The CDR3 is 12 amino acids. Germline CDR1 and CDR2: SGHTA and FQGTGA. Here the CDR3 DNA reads TGTGCCAGCAGCTTAGATCCCGGCGAGCTGTTTTTT. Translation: CASSLDPGELFF.

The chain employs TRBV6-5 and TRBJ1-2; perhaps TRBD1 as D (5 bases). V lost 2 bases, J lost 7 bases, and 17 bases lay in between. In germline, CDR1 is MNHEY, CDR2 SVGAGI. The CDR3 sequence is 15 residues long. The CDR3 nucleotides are TGTGCCAGCAGTTACGGCACCACAGGCTTTGGTGGCTACACCTTC. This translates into CASSYGTTGFGGYTF.

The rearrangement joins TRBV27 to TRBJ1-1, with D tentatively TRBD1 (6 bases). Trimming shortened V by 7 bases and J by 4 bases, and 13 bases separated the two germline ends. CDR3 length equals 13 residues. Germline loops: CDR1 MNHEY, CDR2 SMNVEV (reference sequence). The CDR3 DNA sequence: TGTGCCAGCATAAAAGGGGGGTCCACTGAAGCTTTCTTT. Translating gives CASIKGGSTEAFF.

CDR3 amino acids: CASSKDRDSYEQYF. The CDR3 coding sequence is TGTGCCAGTAGTAAGGACAGGGACTCCTACGAGCAGTACTTC. The V gene is TRBV19, the J gene TRBJ2-7; 8 nucleotides align to TRBD1. Germline CDR1 LNHDA, CDR2 SQIVND (reference sequence). J was trimmed by 0 bases and V by 4 bases; bases with no gene match: 2. The CDR3 covers 14 residues.

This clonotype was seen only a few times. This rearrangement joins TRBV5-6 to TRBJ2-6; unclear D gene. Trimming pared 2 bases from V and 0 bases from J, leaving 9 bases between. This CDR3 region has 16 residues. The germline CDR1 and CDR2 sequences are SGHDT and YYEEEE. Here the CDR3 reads CASSFGRHSGANVLTF. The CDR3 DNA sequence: TGTGCCAGCAGCTTTGGCAGGCACTCTGGGGCCAACGTCCTGACTTTC.

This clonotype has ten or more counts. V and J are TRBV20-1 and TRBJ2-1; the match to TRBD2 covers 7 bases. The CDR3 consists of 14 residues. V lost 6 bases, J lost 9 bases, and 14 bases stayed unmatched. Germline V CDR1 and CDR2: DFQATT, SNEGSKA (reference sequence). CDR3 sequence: CSADSGEGGAEQFF. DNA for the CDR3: TGCAGTGCCGATTCGGGGGAGGGAGGGGCTGAGCAGTTCTTC.